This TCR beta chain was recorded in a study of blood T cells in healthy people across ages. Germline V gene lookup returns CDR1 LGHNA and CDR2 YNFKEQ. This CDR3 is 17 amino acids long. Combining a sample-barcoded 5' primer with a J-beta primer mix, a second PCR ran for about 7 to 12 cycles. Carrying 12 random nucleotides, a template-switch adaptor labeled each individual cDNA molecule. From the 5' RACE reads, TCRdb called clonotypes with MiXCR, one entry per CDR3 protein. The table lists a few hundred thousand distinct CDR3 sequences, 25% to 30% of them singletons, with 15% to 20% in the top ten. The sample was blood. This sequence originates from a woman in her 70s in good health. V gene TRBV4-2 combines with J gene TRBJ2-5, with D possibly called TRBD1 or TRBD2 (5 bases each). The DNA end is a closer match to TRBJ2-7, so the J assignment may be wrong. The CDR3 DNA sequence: TGTGCCAGCAGCCAAGGGGGCCGGGGTCCTAGTTCCCACGAGCAGTACTTC. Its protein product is CASSQGGRGPSSHEQYF.